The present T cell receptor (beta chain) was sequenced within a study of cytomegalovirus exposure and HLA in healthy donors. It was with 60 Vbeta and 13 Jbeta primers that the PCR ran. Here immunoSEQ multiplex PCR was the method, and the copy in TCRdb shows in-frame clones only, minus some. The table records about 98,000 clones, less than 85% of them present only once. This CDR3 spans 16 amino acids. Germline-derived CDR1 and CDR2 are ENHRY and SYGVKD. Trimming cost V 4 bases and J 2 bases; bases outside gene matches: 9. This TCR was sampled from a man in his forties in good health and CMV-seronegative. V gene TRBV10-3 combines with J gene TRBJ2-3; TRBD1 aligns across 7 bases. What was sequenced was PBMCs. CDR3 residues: CAISVRGRGTTDTQYF. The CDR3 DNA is TGTGCCATCAGTGTCCGTGGCAGGGGGACCACAGATACGCAGTATTTT.